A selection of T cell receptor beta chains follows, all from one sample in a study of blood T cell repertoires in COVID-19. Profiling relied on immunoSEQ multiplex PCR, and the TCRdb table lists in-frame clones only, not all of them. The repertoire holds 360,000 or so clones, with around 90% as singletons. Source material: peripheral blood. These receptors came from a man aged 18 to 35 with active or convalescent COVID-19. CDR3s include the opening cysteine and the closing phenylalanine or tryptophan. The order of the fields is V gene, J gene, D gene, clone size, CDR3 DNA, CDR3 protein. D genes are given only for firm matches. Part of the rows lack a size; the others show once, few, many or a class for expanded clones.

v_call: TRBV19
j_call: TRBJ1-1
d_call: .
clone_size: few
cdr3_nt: TGTGCCAGTTTTCAGGGGAGCACTGAAGCTTTCTTT
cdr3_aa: CASFQGSTEAFF

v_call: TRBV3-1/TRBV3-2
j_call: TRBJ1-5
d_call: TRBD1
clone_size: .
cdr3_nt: TGTGCCAGCAGCCGACAGGGCCAGCAGCCCCAGCATTTT
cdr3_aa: CASSRQGQQPQHF

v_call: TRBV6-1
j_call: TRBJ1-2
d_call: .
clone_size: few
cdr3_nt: TGTGCCAGCAGTGAATATAGTGGCAGGGAAGGGTTGATGGGCTACACCTTC
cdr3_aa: CASSEYSGREGLMGYTF

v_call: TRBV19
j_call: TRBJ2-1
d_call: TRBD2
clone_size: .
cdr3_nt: TGTGCCAGTAGTACCATGCTAGCGGGGGGGCATCGGCAGTTCTTC
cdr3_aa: CASSTMLAGGHRQFF

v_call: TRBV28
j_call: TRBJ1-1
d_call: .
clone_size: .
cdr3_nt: TGTGCCAGCAGGAGAAGGGGGAAGGTCGAAGCTTTCTTT
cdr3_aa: CASRRRGKVEAFF

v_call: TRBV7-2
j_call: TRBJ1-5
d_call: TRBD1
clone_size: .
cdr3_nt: TGTGCCAGCAGCTTAGTAAGAAGGGGGCAGGGCAATCAGCCCCAGCATTTT
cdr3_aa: CASSLVRRGQGNQPQHF

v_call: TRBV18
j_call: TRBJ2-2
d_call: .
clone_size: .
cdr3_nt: TGTGCCAGCTCACCACCGGCGGGGCCCGGCGGGGAGCTGTTTTTT
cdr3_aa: CASSPPAGPGGELFF

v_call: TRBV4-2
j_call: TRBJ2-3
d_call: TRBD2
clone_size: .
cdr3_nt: TGTGCCAGCAGCCAAGGCCTAGCGGGGAGCACAGATACGCAGTATTTT
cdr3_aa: CASSQGLAGSTDTQYF

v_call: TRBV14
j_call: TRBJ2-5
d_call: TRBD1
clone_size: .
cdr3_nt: TGTGCCAGCAGCCAACTGACAGGGCTCCAAGAGACCCAGTACTTC
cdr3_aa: CASSQLTGLQETQYF

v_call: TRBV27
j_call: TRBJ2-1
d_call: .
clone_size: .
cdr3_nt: TGTGCCAGCAGCCAGGGGCAGCTTCGGGAGCAGTTCTTC
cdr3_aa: CASSQGQLREQFF

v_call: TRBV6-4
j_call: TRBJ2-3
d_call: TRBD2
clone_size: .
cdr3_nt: TGTGCCAGCCCTGGATCGGAGGTTCAAATAGCGGGAGGGCCGGCAGATACGCAGTATTTT
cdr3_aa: CASPGSEVQIAGGPADTQYF

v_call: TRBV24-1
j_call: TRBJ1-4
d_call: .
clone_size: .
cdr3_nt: TGTGCCACCAGTGACGGGCAGGGTTTGTTCGGTAATGAAAAACTGTTTTTT
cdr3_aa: CATSDGQGLFGNEKLFF

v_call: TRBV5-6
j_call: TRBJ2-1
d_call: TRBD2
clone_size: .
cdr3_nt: TGTGCCAGCAGCTTAACAGGACTAGCGGGCTACAATGAGCAGTTCTTC
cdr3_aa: CASSLTGLAGYNEQFF

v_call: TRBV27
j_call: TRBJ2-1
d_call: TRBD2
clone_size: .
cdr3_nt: TGTGCCAGCAGTTGGGGAGGGAGAGCTGACAATGAGCAGTTCTTC
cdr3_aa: CASSWGGRADNEQFF

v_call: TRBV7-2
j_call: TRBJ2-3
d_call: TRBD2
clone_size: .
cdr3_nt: TGTGCCAGCAGCTCGACGACTAGCGGGGGGTCGCAGTATTTT
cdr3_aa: CASSSTTSGGSQYF

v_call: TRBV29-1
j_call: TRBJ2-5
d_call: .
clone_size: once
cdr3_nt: TGCAGCGTTGCAATGTTGCAAGAGACCCAGTACTTC
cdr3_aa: CSVAMLQETQYF

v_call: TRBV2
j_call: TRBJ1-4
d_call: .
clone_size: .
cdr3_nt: TGTGCCAGCAAGGGGAATAATGAAAAACTGTTTTTT
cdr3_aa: CASKGNNEKLFF

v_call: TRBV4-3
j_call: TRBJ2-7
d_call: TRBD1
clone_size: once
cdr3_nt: TGCGCCAGCAGCCAAGATGGCTCAGGGGGCTCCTACGAGCAGTACTTC
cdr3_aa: CASSQDGSGGSYEQYF

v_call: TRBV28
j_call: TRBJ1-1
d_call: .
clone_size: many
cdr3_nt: TGTGCCAGCAGGGACTATACTAGGGCTTTCTTT
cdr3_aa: CASRDYTRAFF

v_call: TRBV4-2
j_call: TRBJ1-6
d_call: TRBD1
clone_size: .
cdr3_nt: TGTGCCAGCAGCCAATCTCTGAGGGGGCAAGGATCACCCCTCCACTTT
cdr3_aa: CASSQSLRGQGSPLHF

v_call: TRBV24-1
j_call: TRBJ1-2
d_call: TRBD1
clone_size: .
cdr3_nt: TGTGCCACCTGGGACAGGGGTTATGGCTACACCTTC
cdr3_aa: CATWDRGYGYTF

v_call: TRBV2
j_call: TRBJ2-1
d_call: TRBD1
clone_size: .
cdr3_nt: TGTGCCAGCAGCCGGGACAGCTCCTACAATGAGCAGTTCTTC
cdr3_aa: CASSRDSSYNEQFF

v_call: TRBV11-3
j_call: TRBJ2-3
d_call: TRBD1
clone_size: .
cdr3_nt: TGTGCCAGCAGCTACGGACAGGGTAAAGCGGATACGCAGTATTTT
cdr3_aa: CASSYGQGKADTQYF

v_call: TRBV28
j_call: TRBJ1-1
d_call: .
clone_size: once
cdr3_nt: TGTGCCAGCAGTATCCAACAGTTGGCGGCTTTCTTT
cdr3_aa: CASSIQQLAAFF

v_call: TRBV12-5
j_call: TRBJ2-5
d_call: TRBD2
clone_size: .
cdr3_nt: TGTGCTAGTGGTTTGGATCGGACTAGCGGGGGCCTGGGTCAAGAGACCCAGTACTTC
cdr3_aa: CASGLDRTSGGLGQETQYF

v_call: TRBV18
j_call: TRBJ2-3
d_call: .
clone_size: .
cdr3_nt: TGTGCCAGCTCATCCCCGAACCAGAGGGTAAAGGTAAATACGCAGTATTTT
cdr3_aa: CASSSPNQRVKVNTQYF

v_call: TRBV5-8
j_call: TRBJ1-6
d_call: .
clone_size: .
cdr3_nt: TGTGCCAGCAGCTTGGCGATTGTGACATCCTATAATTCACCCCTCCACTTT
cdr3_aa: CASSLAIVTSYNSPLHF

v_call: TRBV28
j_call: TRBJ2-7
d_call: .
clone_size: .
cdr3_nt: TGTGCCAGCAGGGAAACGGGACAAGGCACCTACGAGCAGTACTTC
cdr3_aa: CASRETGQGTYEQYF

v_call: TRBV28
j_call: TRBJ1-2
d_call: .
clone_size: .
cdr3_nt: TGTGCCAGCAGAAAATATCAGGAAAACTATGGCTACACCTTC
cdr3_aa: CASRKYQENYGYTF

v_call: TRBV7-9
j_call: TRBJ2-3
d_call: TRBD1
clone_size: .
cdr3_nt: TGTGCCAGCAGCAGAACCGGGACAGGGGGCGGAGATACGCAGTATTTT
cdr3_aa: CASSRTGTGGGDTQYF

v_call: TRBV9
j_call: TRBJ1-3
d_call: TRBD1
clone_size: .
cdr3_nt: TGTGCCAGCAGCCGGTCGGACAGGGAGGTTGGAAACACCATATATTTT
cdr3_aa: CASSRSDREVGNTIYF

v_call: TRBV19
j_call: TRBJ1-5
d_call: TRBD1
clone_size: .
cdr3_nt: TGTGCCAGTAGACCAGGGGGCCTACAGCCCCAGCATTTT
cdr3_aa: CASRPGGLQPQHF

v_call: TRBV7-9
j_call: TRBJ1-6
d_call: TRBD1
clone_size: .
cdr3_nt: TGTGCCAGCAGCCAAACCACAGGGGGCTCCTATAATTCACCCCTCCACTTT
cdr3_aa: CASSQTTGGSYNSPLHF

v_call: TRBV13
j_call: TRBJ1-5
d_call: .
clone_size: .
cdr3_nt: TGTGCCAGCAGCTTAAATCGGGGAGATAGCAATCAGCCCCAGCATTTT
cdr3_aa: CASSLNRGDSNQPQHF

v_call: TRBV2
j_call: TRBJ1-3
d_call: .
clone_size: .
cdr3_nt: TGTGCCAGCAGCCGACAGCAGGCAAGAAACACCATATATTTT
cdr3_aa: CASSRQQARNTIYF

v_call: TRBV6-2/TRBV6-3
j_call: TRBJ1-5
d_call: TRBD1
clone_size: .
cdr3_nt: TGTGCCAGCAGTTACTCGGGACAGGGTAGCAATCAGCCCCAGCATTTT
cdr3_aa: CASSYSGQGSNQPQHF

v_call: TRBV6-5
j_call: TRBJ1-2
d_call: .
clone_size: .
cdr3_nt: TGTGCCAGCACTAGAGCTAACTATGGCTACACCTTC
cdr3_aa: CASTRANYGYTF

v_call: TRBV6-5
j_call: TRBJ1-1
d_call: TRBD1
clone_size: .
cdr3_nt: TGTGCCAGCAGAGACAGGGGGGCGAACACTGAAGCTTTCTTT
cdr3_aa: CASRDRGANTEAFF

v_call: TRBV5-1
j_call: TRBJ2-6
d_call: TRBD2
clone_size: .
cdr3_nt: TGCGCCAGCAGCCCCCTAGCGGGTGTCTCTGGGGCCAACGTCCTGACTTTC
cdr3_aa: CASSPLAGVSGANVLTF

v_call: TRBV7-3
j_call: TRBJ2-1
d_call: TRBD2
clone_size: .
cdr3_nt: TGTGCCAGCAGCTTAAAGCTAGCGGGAGGGCTCCCGTTCTTC
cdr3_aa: CASSLKLAGGLPFF

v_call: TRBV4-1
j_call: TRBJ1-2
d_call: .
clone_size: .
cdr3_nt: TGCGCCAGCAGCCCAGGCTCTAACTATGGCTACACCTTC
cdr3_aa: CASSPGSNYGYTF

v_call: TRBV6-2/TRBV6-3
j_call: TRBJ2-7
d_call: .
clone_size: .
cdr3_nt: TGTGCCAGCAGTTATATCTACGAGCAGTACTTC
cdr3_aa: CASSYIYEQYF

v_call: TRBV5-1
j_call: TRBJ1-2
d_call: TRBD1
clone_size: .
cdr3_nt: TGCGCCAGCAGTCAGGACAGGGGACGAGGCTACACCTTC
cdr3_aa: CASSQDRGRGYTF

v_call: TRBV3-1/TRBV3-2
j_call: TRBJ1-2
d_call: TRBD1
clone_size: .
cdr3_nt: TGTGCCAGCAGCAAACAGATCGCGGGACAGGACGCTCCGGGATCCTATGGCTACACCTTC
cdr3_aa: CASSKQIAGQDAPGSYGYTF

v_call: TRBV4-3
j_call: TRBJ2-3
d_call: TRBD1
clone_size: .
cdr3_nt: TGCGCCAGCAGCCAAGCCCCAGGGGGCGACGCAGATACGCAGTATTTT
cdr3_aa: CASSQAPGGDADTQYF

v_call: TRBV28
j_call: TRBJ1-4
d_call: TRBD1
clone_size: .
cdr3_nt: TGTGCCAGCAGTTTTCCTGACAGGGTTAATGGAAAACTGTTTTTT
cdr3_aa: CASSFPDRVNGKLFF

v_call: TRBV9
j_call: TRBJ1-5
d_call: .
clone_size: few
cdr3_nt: TGTGCCAGCAGCCAGGGGCCCCTAAATCAGCCCCAGCATTTT
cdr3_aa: CASSQGPLNQPQHF

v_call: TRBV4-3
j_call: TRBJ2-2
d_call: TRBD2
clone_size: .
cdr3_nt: TGCGCCAGCAGCCAAGAAAAGGGACTAGCGGGGGGCCCCACCGGGGAGCTGTTTTTT
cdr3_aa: CASSQEKGLAGGPTGELFF

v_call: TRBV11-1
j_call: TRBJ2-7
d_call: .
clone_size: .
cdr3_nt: TGTGCCAGCAGGGGAGAGGGCTCCTACGAGCAGTACTTC
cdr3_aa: CASRGEGSYEQYF

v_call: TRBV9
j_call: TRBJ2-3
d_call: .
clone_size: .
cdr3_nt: TGTGCCAGCAGCGTAGTGAGCGGGGATACGCAGTATTTT
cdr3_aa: CASSVVSGDTQYF

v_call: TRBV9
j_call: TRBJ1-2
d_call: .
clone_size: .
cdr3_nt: TGTGCCAGCAGCGTGACATCGAGAGCTAACTATGGCTACACCTTC
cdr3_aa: CASSVTSRANYGYTF

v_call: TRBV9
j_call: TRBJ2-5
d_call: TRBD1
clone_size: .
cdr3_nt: TGTGCCAGCAGCCCGAGGACAGGGGTGGAGACCCAGTACTTC
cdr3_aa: CASSPRTGVETQYF